This TCR beta chain was sequenced for a study of blood T cells in healthy people across ages. Study details: About one barcoded beta molecule per two T cells was captured by template switching. General observations from the study: Per million T cells, TCR beta diversity dropped about linearly as age rose.

V trimming: 7 bases; J trimming: 6 bases; junction bases outside the gene matches: 10. The CDR3 extends over 14 amino acids. Isolation of PBMCs gave at least 6.5 million cells per sample. A J-beta primer mix and a sample-barcoded 5' primer were used in a second PCR of about 6 to 12 cycles. In TCRdb, the 5' RACE reads were re-called with MiXCR into one record per CDR3 protein. The table has roughly 680,000 distinct CDR3 sequences, roughly half seen once. The sample holds a few counts of this clonotype. Its antigen is as yet unknown. The source of this sequence is a woman aged 80 or over in good health. Sequenced sample: blood. The J gene is TRBJ2-7, the V gene TRBV12-3 or TRBV12-4; 9 bases line up with TRBD1. The CDR3 loop reads CASTNTDRGAEQYF. In DNA form, the CDR3 reads TGTGCCAGCACCAACACGGACAGGGGAGCCGAGCAGTACTTC.